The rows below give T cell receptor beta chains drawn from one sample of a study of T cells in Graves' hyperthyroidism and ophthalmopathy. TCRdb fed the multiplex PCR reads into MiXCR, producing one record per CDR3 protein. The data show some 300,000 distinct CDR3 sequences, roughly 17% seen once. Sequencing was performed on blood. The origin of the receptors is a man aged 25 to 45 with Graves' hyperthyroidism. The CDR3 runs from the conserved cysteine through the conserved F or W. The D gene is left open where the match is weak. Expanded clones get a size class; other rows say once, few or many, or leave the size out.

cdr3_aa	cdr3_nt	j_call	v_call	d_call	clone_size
CATSDLAHIRGAFF	TGTGCCACCAGTGACCTGGCGCACATCAGAGGGGCTTTCTTT	TRBJ1-1	TRBV24-1	.	many
CASSPPGRTASYGYTF	TGCGCCAGCAGCCCTCCCGGCAGGACAGCAAGTTATGGCTACACCTTC	TRBJ1-2	TRBV4-1	.	few
CASATDTQYF	TGTGCCAGCGCCACAGATACGCAGTATTTT	TRBJ2-3	TRBV6-1	.	many
CASSVTGGPYTEAFF	TGTGCCAGCAGCGTTACAGGGGGCCCCTACACTGAAGCTTTCTTT	TRBJ1-1	TRBV9	TRBD1	few
CASSYRVGRGDTEAFF	TGTGCCAGCAGTTACCGCGTGGGGAGGGGTGACACTGAAGCTTTCTTT	TRBJ1-1	TRBV6-5	.	.
CATSRVIELIYTDTQYF	TGTGCCACCAGCAGAGTTATCGAGCTTATCTACACAGATACGCAGTATTTT	TRBJ2-3	TRBV15	.	many
CATSRGLQGENTEAFF	TGTGCCACCAGCAGAGGCCTACAGGGGGAAAACACTGAAGCTTTCTTT	TRBJ1-1	TRBV15	TRBD1	many
CASSSQGGGFNTIYF	TGTGCCAGCAGTTCCCAGGGGGGAGGTTTCAACACCATATATTTT	TRBJ1-3	TRBV28	TRBD1	.
CASPGWLWNTIYF	TGTGCCAGCCCGGGATGGCTTTGGAACACCATATATTTT	TRBJ1-3	TRBV2	.	few
CASSVTGLLTDTQYF	TGTGCCAGCAGCGTAACGGGACTCCTCACAGATACGCAGTATTTT	TRBJ2-3	TRBV9	.	.
CSAQATAVSGANVLTF	TGCAGTGCTCAAGCGACCGCGGTCTCTGGGGCCAACGTCCTGACTTTC	TRBJ2-6	TRBV20-1	.	.
CASRLDRSSYNEQFF	TGTGCCAGCAGGCTCGACAGGAGCTCCTACAATGAGCAGTTCTTC	TRBJ2-1	TRBV12-3/TRBV12-4	.	many
CASSLWADRYEQYF	TGTGCCAGCAGCTTATGGGCGGATAGATACGAGCAGTACTTC	TRBJ2-7	TRBV5-4	.	.
CASSETGPSNEQFF	TGTGCCAGCAGTGAAACAGGCCCTAGTAATGAGCAGTTCTTC	TRBJ2-1	TRBV2	.	many
CSVTGTGSNEQYF	TGCAGCGTCACCGGGACGGGATCTAACGAGCAGTACTTC	TRBJ2-7	TRBV29-1	.	.
CASSPGLINEQFF	TGTGCCAGCTCACCAGGGTTAATAAATGAGCAGTTCTTC	TRBJ2-1	TRBV18	.	many
CASSPLGGDNEQFF	TGTGCCAGCAGCCCCCTTGGCGGCGACAATGAGCAGTTCTTC	TRBJ2-1	TRBV7-3	.	.
CASSPRTSGSGQGDTQYF	TGTGCCAGCAGTCCCCGGACTAGCGGGAGCGGACAAGGAGATACGCAGTATTTT	TRBJ2-3	TRBV6-9	TRBD2	many
CASSEHRGDSSYNEQFF	TGTGCCAGCAGTGAACACAGGGGGGATAGCTCCTACAATGAGCAGTTCTTC	TRBJ2-1	TRBV25-1	TRBD1	.
CASSPLGAGESDTQYF	TGTGCCAGCAGCCCCCTGGGCGCGGGAGAGTCAGATACGCAGTATTTT	TRBJ2-3	TRBV12-3/TRBV12-4	TRBD2	many
CASSGRTGPRDTQYF	TGTGCCAGCAGCGGCCGGACAGGACCCCGTGATACGCAGTATTTT	TRBJ2-3	TRBV11-2	TRBD1	few
CASSLDIGGNQPQHF	TGCGCCAGCAGCTTGGACATTGGGGGCAATCAGCCCCAGCATTTT	TRBJ1-5	TRBV5-1	.	.
CASSQPDRDGNTIYF	TGTGCCAGCAGCCAACCAGACAGGGACGGAAACACCATATATTTT	TRBJ1-3	TRBV4-2	TRBD1	many
CASRNSAGNTDTQYF	TGTGCCAGCAGGAACTCAGCGGGCAACACAGATACGCAGTATTTT	TRBJ2-3	TRBV6-1	.	.
CASAGQGRTGELFF	TGCGCCAGCGCGGGACAGGGACGAACCGGGGAGCTGTTTTTT	TRBJ2-2	TRBV5-1	TRBD1	few
CASSPVAGGQYEQYF	TGTGCCAGCAGTCCAGTAGCGGGAGGGCAATACGAGCAGTACTTC	TRBJ2-7	TRBV12-3/TRBV12-4	TRBD2	many
CASSETPGSGETQYF	TGTGCCAGCAGTGAAACTCCGGGGAGTGGTGAGACCCAGTACTTC	TRBJ2-5	TRBV6-1	.	many
CASSGDTPGIQYF	TGTGCCAGCAGCGGGGACACTCCGGGCATTCAGTACTTC	TRBJ2-4	TRBV2	.	.
CASSAQSNTGELFF	TGCGCCAGCAGCGCCCAGTCGAACACCGGGGAGCTGTTTTTT	TRBJ2-2	TRBV5-1	.	few